This TCR beta chain was found in a study of cytomegalovirus exposure and HLA in healthy donors. Study-level results: Other equally common chains were less clonally expanded than HLA-associated TCR beta chains, a later analysis showed. A prior analysis recorded that most TCR beta V segments were productive about 87% or about 30% of the time.

In the PCR, 60 Vbeta and 13 Jbeta primers were used. The table came from immunoSEQ multiplex PCR; TCRdb's copy has only in-frame clones and leaves some out. The sample lists approximately 200,000 clones, 80% to 85% occurring once. With respect to this clone: Its target is not known.

Sequences were obtained from PBMCs. This TCR derives from a woman between 50 and 59 years old in good health and CMV-seropositive.

The CDR3 sequence: CASSLFSGGASDTQYF. DNA of the CDR3: TGCGCCAGCAGCTTGTTTAGCGGGGGGGCATCAGATACGCAGTATTTT. This rearrangement joins TRBV5-1 to TRBJ2-3; TRBD2 matches at 11 bases. The CDR3 sequence is 16 residues long. Looked up from germline, CDR1 is SGHRS and CDR2 is YFSETQ. After removal of 1 base from V and 4 bases from J, the junction contained 5 bases not matched to a gene.